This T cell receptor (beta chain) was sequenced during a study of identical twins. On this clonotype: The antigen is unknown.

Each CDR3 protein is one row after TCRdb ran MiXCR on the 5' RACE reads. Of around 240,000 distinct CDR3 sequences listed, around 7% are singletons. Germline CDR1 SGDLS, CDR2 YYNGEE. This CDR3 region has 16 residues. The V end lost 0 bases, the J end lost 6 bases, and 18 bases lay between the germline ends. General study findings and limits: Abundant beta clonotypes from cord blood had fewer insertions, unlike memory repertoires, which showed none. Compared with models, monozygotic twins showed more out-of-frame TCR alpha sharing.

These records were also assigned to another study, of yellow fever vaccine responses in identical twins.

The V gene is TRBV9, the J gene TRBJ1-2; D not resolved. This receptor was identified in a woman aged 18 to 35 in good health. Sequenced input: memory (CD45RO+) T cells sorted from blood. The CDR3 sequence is CASSVEITVGLDGYTF. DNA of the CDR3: TGTGCCAGCAGCGTAGAAATCACTGTTGGGTTAGATGGCTACACCTTC.